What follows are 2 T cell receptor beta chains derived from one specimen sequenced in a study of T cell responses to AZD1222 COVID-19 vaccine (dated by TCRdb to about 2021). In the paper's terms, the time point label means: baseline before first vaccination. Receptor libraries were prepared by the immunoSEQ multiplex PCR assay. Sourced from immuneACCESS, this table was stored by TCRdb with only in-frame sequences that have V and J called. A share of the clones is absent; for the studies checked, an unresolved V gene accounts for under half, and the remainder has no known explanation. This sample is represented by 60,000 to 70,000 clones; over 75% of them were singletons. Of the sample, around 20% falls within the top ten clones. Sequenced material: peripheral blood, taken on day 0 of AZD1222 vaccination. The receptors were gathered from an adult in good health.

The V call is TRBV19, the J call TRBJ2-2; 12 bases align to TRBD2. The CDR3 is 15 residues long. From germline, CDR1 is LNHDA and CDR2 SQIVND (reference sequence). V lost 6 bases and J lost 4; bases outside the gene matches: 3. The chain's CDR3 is CASRRTSGVTGELFF. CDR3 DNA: TGTGCCAGTAGACGGACTAGCGGGGTCACCGGGGAGCTGTTTTTT.

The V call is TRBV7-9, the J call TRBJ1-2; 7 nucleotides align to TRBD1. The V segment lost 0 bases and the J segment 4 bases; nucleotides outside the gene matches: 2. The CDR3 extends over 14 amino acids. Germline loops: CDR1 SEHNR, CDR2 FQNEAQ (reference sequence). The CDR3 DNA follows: TGTGCCAGCAGCTTAGCGGGACAGCCCTATGGCTACACCTTC. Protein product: CASSLAGQPYGYTF.